The entry below gives a single TCR beta chain sequence along with its context. This sample was included in a study of blood T cell repertoires in COVID-19. Study-level information: PBMCs, B-cell-depleted T cells, or T cells were the source of the cDNA or gDNA that made up the material.

The CDR3 length is 15 residues. J gave up 4 bases and V 8 bases, and 11 bases lay outside the gene matches. Per germline, CDR1 MDHEN and CDR2 SYDVKM. Some clones are missing from TCRdb's copy, which holds only in-frame ones; the method was immunoSEQ multiplex PCR. Here the sample spans some 53,000 clones, 85% to 90% being singletons. The clonotype was recovered from a man aged 55 to 70 with active COVID-19. The sample comprised peripheral blood. The genes are TRBV28 and TRBJ2-7; 10 bases match TRBD2. The CDR3 region is CASGLAASGSYEQYF. The CDR3 region has the DNA TGTGCCAGCGGCCTGGCGGCTAGCGGGAGTTACGAGCAGTACTTC.